This record looks at one T cell receptor beta chain sequence and its context. Per the original methods: Nucleated cell counts were estimated from reference gene primer amplification. Method: immunoSEQ multiplex PCR; TCRdb's copy keeps in-frame clones and lacks some. V, J and clone size reflect that table, while D and trimming were determined from the DNA. This table has some 120,000 clones, 88% appearing once. The CDR3 contains 16 residues. Per germline, CDR1 SGHTA and CDR2 FQGNSA. V was shortened by 2 bases and J by 5 bases, with 18 bases between the two germline ends. The sample originates from a study of blood T cell repertoires in COVID-19. Study as a whole: In each case, the material was cDNA or gDNA derived from T cells, B-cell-depleted T cells, or PBMCs.

The V and J genes are TRBV7-2 and TRBJ1-1, with a possible D match to TRBD1 (5 bases). The TCR was taken from a human donor in a cohort sampled during active COVID-19. What was sequenced was peripheral blood. CDR3 residues: CASSLFPQGRGTEAFF. The CDR3 region has the DNA TGTGCCAGCAGCTTATTCCCCCAGGGAAGAGGAACTGAAGCTTTCTTT.